This is a list of T cell receptor beta chains from one sample in a study of tumor-infiltrating lymphocytes in localized non-small cell lung cancer. Produced via immunoSEQ multiplex PCR; TCRdb's table is partial and in-frame only. The table has under 8,500 clones, 71% seen once; the top ten hold about 12%. The sample taken for sequencing was lung tumor tissue. The receptors come from a human donor with non-small cell lung cancer. Each CDR3 is given with its conserved first and last residue. A D gene is named only where the DNA matches it firmly. For some rows the clone size is stated as once, few or many, or as a class when expanded; others skip it.

V gene	D gene	clone size	J gene	CDR3 protein	CDR3 DNA
TRBV5-1	NA	NA	TRBJ1-6	CASSSLQSPLHF	TGCGCCAGCAGCTCATTACAGTCACCCCTCCACTTT
TRBV7-9	NA	once	TRBJ2-2	CASRGWVSGVGTGELFF	TGTGCCAGCAGGGGTTGGGTCTCCGGAGTGGGGACCGGGGAGCTGTTTTTT
TRBV11-2	NA	few	TRBJ2-7	CASSVRGVGEQYF	TGTGCCAGCAGCGTCCGAGGGGTTGGGGAGCAGTACTTC
TRBV9	TRBD1	NA	TRBJ1-1	CASSQGGSTEAFF	TGTGCCAGCAGCCAGGGGGGAAGCACTGAAGCTTTCTTT
TRBV11-3	TRBD2	NA	TRBJ2-5	CASSLAGTSGGQETQYF	TGTGCCAGCAGCTTAGCCGGAACTAGCGGGGGACAAGAGACCCAGTACTTC
TRBV5-1	TRBD1	NA	TRBJ1-1	CASNPGQPNTEAFF	TGCGCCAGCAACCCGGGACAGCCGAACACTGAAGCTTTCTTT
TRBV6-6	NA	few	TRBJ1-5	CASSSPGAQHF	TGTGCCAGCAGCTCCCCCGGGGCCCAGCATTTT
TRBV6-5	NA	once	TRBJ2-6	CATLRGLGANVLTF	TGTGCCACCCTAAGAGGGTTAGGGGCCAACGTCCTGACTTTC
TRBV6-5	NA	NA	TRBJ1-1	CASRAGNTEAFF	TGTGCCAGCAGGGCCGGAAACACTGAAGCTTTCTTT
TRBV6-1	TRBD2	NA	TRBJ2-1	CASSELAGALYNEQFF	TGTGCCAGCAGTGAACTAGCGGGGGCCCTTTACAATGAGCAGTTCTTC
TRBV6-6	NA	NA	TRBJ1-6	CASSYGQSSYNSPLHF	TGTGCCAGCAGTTATGGGCAGAGCTCCTATAATTCACCCCTCCACTTT
TRBV6-5	NA	NA	TRBJ1-3	CASRGQGNTIYF	TGTGCCAGCAGAGGACAGGGAAACACCATATATTTT
TRBV2	TRBD2	NA	TRBJ2-5	CASSEGLAGLETQYF	TGTGCCAGCAGTGAAGGCCTAGCGGGGTTAGAGACCCAGTACTTC
TRBV5-1	TRBD1	NA	TRBJ1-2	CASSSGTGSNYGYTF	TGCGCCAGCAGCTCCGGGACAGGATCTAACTATGGCTACACCTTC
TRBV5-1	NA	NA	TRBJ2-4	CASSSSPRQGKNIQYF	TGCGCCAGCAGCTCCTCCCCCCGGCAGGGAAAAAACATTCAGTACTTC
TRBV2	TRBD1	NA	TRBJ1-6	CASSGQGSNSPLHF	TGTGCCAGCAGTGGACAGGGAAGTAATTCACCCCTCCACTTT
TRBV11-2	TRBD1	NA	TRBJ2-5	CASSFDRGGPGTQYF	TGTGCCAGCAGCTTCGACAGGGGGGGCCCAGGGACCCAGTACTTC
TRBV5-5	NA	few	TRBJ2-7	CASSLGQEQYF	TGTGCCAGCAGCTTGGGACAGGAGCAGTACTTC
TRBV27	NA	NA	TRBJ2-5	CASSLTSLETQYF	TGTGCCAGCAGTTTAACGTCCTTGGAGACCCAGTACTTC
TRBV2	NA	NA	TRBJ2-3	CASNLGRTDTQYF	TGTGCCAGCAATTTGGGGCGCACAGATACGCAGTATTTT
TRBV4-1	TRBD1	NA	TRBJ2-2	CASSYPTGGQPNTGELFF	TGCGCCAGCAGCTACCCTACAGGGGGCCAACCGAACACCGGGGAGCTGTTTTTT